A selection of T cell receptor beta chains follows, all from one sample in a study of quantifying T cell responses using KT2 cells. TCRdb itself ran the UMI-ligation and nested PCR reads through MiXCR, one entry per CDR3 protein. The sample shows tens of thousands of distinct CDR3 sequences, 6% to 9.5% of them seen only once. Sample: PBMCs spiked with cells of the T cell clone KT2. These receptors all come from a human donor. Both conserved end residues are part of each CDR3. Each record gives: V gene, D gene, J gene, clone size, CDR3 protein, CDR3 DNA. A D gene is named only where the DNA matches it firmly. Expanded clones are given a class, and other clones once, few, many or no size at all.

>TRBV20-1|TRBD2|TRBJ2-7|-
CSARSLASGGGEQYF
TGCAGTGCTAGATCCTTGGCTAGCGGGGGGGGCGAGCAGTACTTC
>TRBV12-3/TRBV12-4|TRBD1|TRBJ2-2|-
CASIPGQTNTGELFF
TGTGCCAGCATTCCGGGACAGACGAACACCGGGGAGCTGTTTTTT
>TRBV7-8|TRBD1|TRBJ1-2|many
CASSLAQGAFGYGYTF
TGTGCCAGCAGCTTAGCGCAGGGGGCCTTCGGCTATGGCTACACCTTC
>TRBV28|-|TRBJ2-1|-
CASSLGNRRIQLF
TGTGCCAGCAGTTTAGGAAATCGACGGATACAACTCTTC
>TRBV20-1|-|TRBJ1-1|many
CSAREIGAEAFF
TGCAGTGCTAGAGAAATCGGGGCAGAAGCTTTCTTT
>TRBV20-1|-|TRBJ2-3|many
CSARTPGVSTDTQYF
TGCAGTGCTAGAACCCCAGGAGTCTCCACAGATACGCAGTATTTT
>TRBV12-3/TRBV12-4|TRBD1|TRBJ2-3|few
CASSWDREDTQYF
TGTGCCAGCAGTTGGGACAGGGAAGATACGCAGTATTTT
>TRBV12-3/TRBV12-4|-|TRBJ1-4|many
CASTPTGGGEKLFF
TGTGCCAGCACTCCTACAGGAGGGGGTGAAAAACTGTTTTTT
>TRBV20-1|-|TRBJ1-2|many
CSSFYICSAIQEIIGYTF
-
>TRBV20-1|TRBD2|TRBJ2-5|many
CSGLTSGGSQETQYF
TGCAGTGGTCTAACTAGCGGGGGTTCCCAAGAGACCCAGTACTTC
>TRBV6-4|TRBD2|TRBJ2-3|-
CASSPTSGASTDTQYF
TGTGCCAGCAGTCCGACTAGCGGGGCGAGCACAGATACGCAGTATTTT
>TRBV12-3/TRBV12-4|TRBD1|TRBJ1-6|many
CASTVNPGTGRSPLHF
TGTGCCAGCACCGTAAACCCCGGGACAGGGCGTTCACCCCTCCACTTT
>TRBV29-1|-|TRBJ2-5|few
CSVEETQYF
TGCAGCGTTGAGGAGACCCAGTACTTC
>TRBV29-1|-|TRBJ2-1|-
CSVTPGISYNEQFF
TGCAGCGTTACCCCCGGGATCTCCTACAATGAGCAGTTCTTC
>TRBV6-6|-|TRBJ1-2|many
CASSLGGTDGYTF
TGTGCCAGCAGTTTGGGGGGGACGGATGGCTACACCTTC
>TRBV6-5|-|TRBJ2-3|many
CASSPQLKTTDTQYF
TGTGCCAGCAGCCCTCAACTAAAGACCACAGATACGCAGTATTTT
>TRBV6-5|TRBD2|TRBJ2-1|-
CASSYFGLAGGPREQFF
TGTGCCAGCAGTTATTTTGGGCTAGCGGGGGGGCCCCGTGAGCAGTTCTTC
>TRBV24-1|-|TRBJ2-3|many
CATRDYITDTQYF
TGTGCCACCAGAGACTACATTACAGATACGCAGTATTTT
>TRBV12-3/TRBV12-4|-|TRBJ2-7|few
CASTSDRYEQYF
TGTGCCAGCACCAGCGACCGATACGAGCAGTACTTC
>TRBV10-2|-|TRBJ1-2|many
CASSGTTNYGYTF
TGCGCCAGCAGCGGCACAACTAACTATGGCTACACCTTC
>TRBV27|-|TRBJ2-2|few
CASSREPITPGELFF
TGTGCCAGCAGTCGAGAACCGATAACGCCCGGGGAGCTGTTTTTT
>TRBV4-1|-|TRBJ1-5|-
CASSDSGRNQPQHF
TGCGCCAGCAGCGACAGTGGTCGCAATCAGCCCCAGCATTTT
>TRBV6-6|-|TRBJ2-7|many
CASSYSRELGEQYF
TGTGCCAGCAGTTACTCCAGGGAATTGGGGGAGCAGTACTTC
>TRBV3-1|-|TRBJ2-3|many
CASKLGGGLGTDTQYF
TGTGCCAGCAAGTTGGGGGGGGGCCTCGGCACAGATACGCAGTATTTT
>TRBV12-3/TRBV12-4|-|TRBJ2-5|few
CASSPGRGAGETQYF
TGTGCCAGCAGTCCCGGTCGAGGGGCTGGGGAGACCCAGTACTTC
>TRBV2|-|TRBJ2-7|few
CASSSQGWGEQYF
TGTGCCAGCAGCTCACAGGGTTGGGGCGAGCAGTACTTC
>TRBV6-2/TRBV6-3|TRBD2|TRBJ2-5|few
CASSYPYLPDLAGGGQETQYF
TGTGCCAGCAGTTACCCCTACCTGCCCGACCTAGCGGGAGGTGGTCAAGAGACCCAGTACTTC
>TRBV12-3/TRBV12-4|TRBD1|TRBJ1-1|few
CASRPHRGAANTEAFF
TGTGCCAGCAGACCGCACAGGGGGGCTGCGAACACTGAAGCTTTCTTT
>TRBV29-1|-|TRBJ1-1|many
CSVVKTEAFF
TGCAGCGTTGTAAAAACTGAAGCTTTCTTT
>TRBV5-8|TRBD1|TRBJ2-4|many
CASSLGDSLAKNIQYF
TGTGCCAGCAGCTTGGGGGACAGTCTAGCCAAAAACATTCAGTACTTC
>TRBV28|-|TRBJ1-5|many
CASSFFTGQPQHF
TGTGCCAGCAGTTTCTTCACGGGACAGCCCCAGCATTTT
>TRBV5-1|TRBD2|TRBJ2-2|-
CASSYLAGGGTGELFF
TGCGCCAGCAGCTACTTAGCGGGAGGCGGCACCGGGGAGCTGTTTTTT
>TRBV12-5|-|TRBJ1-1|-
CASGLRHLTEAFF
TGTGCTAGTGGTTTAAGGCACCTCACTGAAGCTTTCTTT
>TRBV28|TRBD1|TRBJ1-1|many
CATQTGLSTEAFF
TGTGCCACCCAGACAGGGTTGAGTACTGAAGCTTTCTTT
>TRBV6-1|-|TRBJ1-2|few
CASSEGYREDGYTF
TGTGCCAGCAGTGAAGGGTACAGGGAGGATGGCTACACCTTC
>TRBV12-5|-|TRBJ2-7|-
CASGFTLFEQYF
TGTGCTAGTGGTTTTACCCTATTCGAGCAGTACTTC
>TRBV2|-|TRBJ2-2|-
CASRRQIAGPAGELFF
TGTGCCAGCAGAAGACAGATAGCTGGCCCTGCCGGGGAGCTGTTTTTT
>TRBV6-1|-|TRBJ2-7|many
CASRLNFAAYEQYF
TGTGCCAGCAGGCTGAATTTCGCCGCCTACGAGCAGTACTTC